The 30 T cell receptor beta chains below all came from one sample that was sequenced in a study of shared clonotypes between healthy human individuals. Profiled with immunoSEQ multiplex PCR; TCRdb holds only in-frame clones, not every one. This table holds 2 million to 2.5 million clones, over 85% found once. What was sequenced was naive CD4+ T cells sorted from blood. This sample's subset: CD45RA+ positively selected. The origin of the receptors is a man between 18 and 35 years old in good health.

The chain joins TRBV7-2 to TRBJ1-4; perhaps TRBD1 as D (5 bases). The germline CDR1 and CDR2 sequences are SGHTA and FQGNSA. The V end lost 1 base, the J end lost 4 bases, and 16 bases lay between the germline ends. There are 17 residues in the CDR3. The CDR3 here is CASSLDRGQVLNEKLFF. In DNA form, the CDR3 reads TGTGCCAGCAGCTTAGATCGGGGCCAGGTCCTTAATGAAAAACTGTTTTTT.

Note on this clone: Other nucleotide sequences in the sample specify the same CDR3. The chain recombines TRBV27 with TRBJ2-2; TRBD1 might be the D (6 bases). The length of the CDR3 is 14 residues. Germline values: CDR1 MNHEY, CDR2 SMNVEV (reference sequence). The V gene lost 6 bases and the J gene lost 1 base, with 9 bases spanning the gap. CDR3: CASRPRGNTGELFF. CDR3 nucleotide sequence: TGTGCCAGCAGACCCAGGGGGAACACCGGGGAGCTGTTTTTT.

The rearrangement links TRBV20-1 to TRBJ1-2; D is perhaps TRBD1 (5 bases). The CDR3 loop spans 11 amino acids. V was pared by 5 bases and J by 7 bases, with 11 bases between. Germline CDR1 and CDR2: DFQATT and SNEGSKA (reference sequence). CDR3 residues: CSAPGLSGYTF. DNA of the CDR3: TGCAGTGCTCCGGGACTCTCTGGCTACACCTTC.

V and J are TRBV10-1 and TRBJ2-1; D perhaps matches TRBD1 (7 bases). The V gene lost 5 bases and the J gene lost 7 bases, with 12 bases spanning the gap. The germline CDR1 and CDR2 sequences are WNHNN and SYGVQD (reference sequence). The CDR3 has 13 amino acids. CDR3 region: CASSPGGRNEQFF. CDR3 DNA: TGCGCCAGCAGTCCAGGGGGGAGGAATGAGCAGTTCTTC.

This clone was picked up one time. This chain connects TRBV10-3 to TRBJ1-1, with D uncertain. Trimming stripped 4 bases from V and 10 bases from J, with 16 bases between. The CDR3 length is 13 residues. Germline-derived CDR1 and CDR2 are ENHRY and SYGVKD. The CDR3 sequence is CAISAAEQTRAFF. The CDR3 DNA is TGTGCCATCAGTGCGGCAGAGCAAACCAGAGCTTTCTTT.

This clone was seen only once. This chain joins TRBV9 and TRBJ1-3, with D tentatively TRBD1 (6 bases). The CDR3 runs to 16 residues. Trimming cost V 4 bases and J 0 bases, with 14 bases left between them. Germline V gives CDR1 SGDLS, CDR2 YYNGEE. The DNA of the CDR3 is TGTGCCAGCAGCCCCCAGGAGGGGGTCTCTGGAAACACCATATATTTT. Translating it yields CASSPQEGVSGNTIYF.

This clone appeared a single time. DNA of the CDR3: TGCGCCAGCAGTGAGTCGAGGGGGCTGGAGACCCAGTACTTC. Amino acid sequence: CASSESRGLETQYF. The chain combines TRBV10-1 with TRBJ2-5; 7 positions match TRBD1. CDR3 size: 14 residues. The V segment lost 0 bases and the J segment 5 bases; nucleotides outside the gene matches: 3. Per the germline V gene, CDR1 is WNHNN and CDR2 is SYGVQD (reference sequence).

The genes are TRBV18 and TRBJ2-1, with 12 bases matching TRBD1. V lost 4 bases, J lost 7 bases, and 5 bases stayed unmatched. CDR1 is KGHSH, CDR2 LQKENI, per germline. There are 15 residues in the CDR3. The CDR3 DNA reads TGTGCCAGCTCACGACCGGGACAGGGGGCGAATGAGCAGTTCTTC. The encoded protein is CASSRPGQGANEQFF.

This clone was seen a single time. The V and J genes are TRBV7-2 and TRBJ2-3; 9 positions agree with TRBD2. V shed 6 bases, J shed 4 bases, and the junction held 5 bases outside the gene matches. The V gene's germline CDR1 is SGHTA and CDR2 FQGNSA. CDR3 length equals 14 residues. CDR3: CASRRTSDADTQYF. CDR3 nucleotides: TGTGCCAGCAGGAGGACTAGCGACGCAGATACGCAGTATTTT.

This chain connects TRBV4-1 to TRBJ1-2; D is unclear. The germline gives CDR1 MGHRA, CDR2 YSYEKL. This CDR3 is 17 amino acids long. Trimming removed 0 bases at V and 2 bases at J, with 16 bases between. This CDR3 is CASSQDRSRSENYGYTF. Here the CDR3 DNA reads TGCGCCAGCAGCCAAGATAGGAGCAGAAGCGAAAACTATGGCTACACCTTC.

This rearrangement joins TRBV30 to TRBJ1-3, with TRBD1 matching 9 bases. CDR3 length: 15 amino acids. Germline lookup yields CDR1 GTSNPN and CDR2 SVGIG (reference sequence). Losses at the gene ends were 3 bases for V and 4 bases for J; bases not matched to a gene: 7. This CDR3 reads CAWSPDRGFGNTIYF. The CDR3 DNA reads as TGTGCCTGGAGCCCAGACAGGGGGTTCGGAAACACCATATATTTT.

The CDR3 DNA reads TGTGCCAGCAGCGACAGACAGGGGGCTTATGAGCAGTTCTTC. Amino acids: CASSDRQGAYEQFF. The gene calls are TRBV7-2 and TRBJ2-1, with 10 bases fitting TRBD1. J gave up 8 bases and V 5 bases, and 6 bases lay outside the gene matches. This CDR3 has 14 residues. CDR1 and CDR2 (germline): SGHTA, FQGNSA.

The rearrangement joins TRBV5-6 to TRBJ2-7; 7 bases are shared with TRBD2. The CDR3 totals 16 residues. The germline V gene encodes CDR1 SGHDT and CDR2 YYEEEE. Losses at the gene ends were 4 bases for V and 3 bases for J; bases not matched to a gene: 13. The DNA of the CDR3 is TGTGCCAGCAGCACCCAAGGGCTAGCGGAGTTCTACGAGCAGTACTTC. Translation: CASSTQGLAEFYEQYF.

The CDR3 region is CASSVAGTTYEQYF. As DNA, the CDR3 is TGTGCCAGCAGCGTAGCGGGGACTACCTACGAGCAGTACTTC. This rearrangement joins TRBV9 to TRBJ2-7, with 7 bases identical to TRBD2. From germline, CDR1 is SGDLS and CDR2 YYNGEE. The CDR3 is 14 amino acids. V gave up 0 bases and J gave up 2 bases; unmatched junction bases: 2.

The gene calls are TRBV10-3 and TRBJ2-2, with D possibly TRBD1 on 6 matching bases. V lost 7 bases, J lost 0 bases, and 9 bases lay in between. The CDR3 loop spans 14 amino acids. Germline assignment: CDR1 ENHRY and CDR2 SYGVKD. This chain's CDR3 is CAIKAGANTGELFF. In nucleotides, the CDR3 is TGTGCCATCAAAGCAGGGGCGAACACCGGGGAGCTGTTTTTT.

On this clone itself: Other DNA sequences in this specimen translate into the identical CDR3. This chain uses TRBV11-2 with TRBJ1-5, with D perhaps TRBD1 (6 bases). V shed 6 bases and J shed 4 bases, with 13 bases lying between them. In germline, CDR1 is SGHAT, CDR2 FQNNGV. The CDR3 is made up of 14 amino acids. CDR3 amino acids: CASSPGQPNQPQHF. CDR3 nucleotide sequence: TGTGCCAGCAGTCCTGGACAGCCTAATCAGCCCCAGCATTTT.

The chain uses TRBV7-2 and TRBJ1-4, with D possibly being TRBD1 (5 bases). The V end lost 5 bases, the J end lost 2 bases, and 12 bases lay between the germline ends. CDR3 length: 15 residues. CDR1 and CDR2 from the germline V gene are SGHTA and FQGNSA. CDR3 nucleotides: TGTGCCAGCAGCCTCCAAGGGGTGACTAATGAAAAACTGTTTTTT. It specifies CASSLQGVTNEKLFF.

This clone was detected once. The chain combines TRBV11-2 with TRBJ1-6, with D unresolved. There are 15 residues in the CDR3. Germline-derived CDR1 and CDR2 are SGHAT and FQNNGV. Trimming stripped 6 bases from V and 6 bases from J, with 15 bases between. Here the CDR3 reads CASSRWAAANSPLHF. CDR3 nucleotide sequence: TGTGCCAGCAGTCGTTGGGCAGCTGCTAATTCACCCCTCCACTTT. Full variable domain (outside the CDR3, taken from reference TRBV11-2 and TRBJ1-6): EAGVAQSPRYKIIEKRQSVAFWCNPISGHATLYWYQQILGQGPKLLIQFQNNGVVDDSQLPKDRFSAERLKGVDSTLKIQPAKLEDSAVYLCASSRWAAANSPLHFGNGTRLTVT.

Worth noting for this clone: Other DNA sequences within the sample encode an identical CDR3. The chain employs TRBV2 and TRBJ2-1, with D perhaps matching TRBD1 (6 bases). V was shortened by 2 bases and J by 4 bases, with 6 bases between the two germline ends. Germline CDR1 is SNHLY and CDR2 is FYNNEI. This CDR3 has 13 residues. Here the CDR3 DNA reads TGTGCCAGCAGTGAACAGGGGTACAATGAGCAGTTCTTC. This codes for CASSEQGYNEQFF.

On this clone itself: The junction departs from germline at one end; a sequencing error may be responsible. The chain couples TRBV28 to TRBJ2-1; 11 bases are a match to TRBD2. Germline V gene data show CDR1 as MDHEN and CDR2 as SYDVKM. The CDR3 consists of 12 residues. The CDR3 loop reads CASHLAGGGMVF. In DNA, the CDR3 is TGTGCCAGCCATCTAGCGGGGGGTGGAATGGTCTTC.

The V call is TRBV28, the J call TRBJ2-5, with 7 bases fitting TRBD1. This CDR3 comprises 14 residues. Trimming took 9 bases from V and 1 from J; bases not matched to a gene: 8. Germline V gene data show CDR1 as MDHEN and CDR2 as SYDVKM. CDR3 loop: CASRRTGSQETQYF. CDR3 sequence (DNA): TGTGCCAGTAGACGGACAGGTTCCCAAGAGACCCAGTACTTC.

This clone was seen a single time. The CDR3 DNA reads TGTGCCAGCAGCTTGTTCGTAGCGGGAGGGGTAGTAGATACGCAGTATTTT. Amino acids: CASSLFVAGGVVDTQYF. The chain uses TRBV5-4 and TRBJ2-3; TRBD2 matches 11 bases. This CDR3 region has 17 residues. Germline V CDR1 and CDR2: SGHNT, YYREEE (reference sequence). The junction had 9 bases not matched to a gene; V was cut back by 1 base and J by 5 bases.

V gene TRBV19 combines with J gene TRBJ1-4; D may be TRBD1 (5 bases). From germline, CDR1 is LNHDA and CDR2 SQIVND (reference sequence). The CDR3 extends over 15 amino acids. V was shortened by 7 bases and J by 8 bases, with 20 bases between the two germline ends. CDR3 protein: CASKPVGGAGEKLFF. The DNA of the CDR3 is TGTGCCAGTAAACCGGTTGGAGGGGCGGGAGAAAAACTGTTTTTT.

J is TRBJ2-7 and V is TRBV30, with D possibly TRBD1 on 5 matching bases. The germline V and J ends were trimmed by 4 bases and 1 base, with 17 bases remaining between them. The CDR3 has 15 amino acids. In germline, CDR1 is GTSNPN, CDR2 SVGIG (reference sequence). As DNA, the CDR3 is TGTGCCTGGATGGGTGATCAGGGAAAGTCCTACGAGCAGTACTTC. This codes for CAWMGDQGKSYEQYF.

The chain has TRBV9 and TRBJ2-3, with 8 bases aligning to TRBD1. V shed 6 bases and J 0 bases; nucleotides not matched to a gene: 6. Germline V CDR1 and CDR2: SGDLS, YYNGEE. The CDR3 is 15 amino acids. The CDR3 region is CASTSRGLSTDTQYF. The CDR3 DNA reads as TGTGCCAGCACCTCCAGGGGGCTCAGCACAGATACGCAGTATTTT.

There are many counts of this clone. The rearrangement links TRBV7-9 to TRBJ2-2; D remains unclear. The CDR3 runs 11 residues. The germline V gene has CDR1 SEHNR and CDR2 FQNEAQ (reference sequence). Trimming shortened V by 6 bases and J by 13 bases, and 12 bases separated the two germline ends. Written as DNA, the CDR3 is TGTGCCAGCAGTTCTCCCCCACGGCTGTTTTTT. Translated, it gives CASSSPPRLFF.

The gene calls are TRBV7-2 and TRBJ2-5, with 12 bases matching TRBD2. From germline, CDR1 is SGHTA and CDR2 FQGNSA. CDR3 length: 16 residues. V gave up 5 bases and J gave up 3 bases; unmatched junction bases: 7. CDR3 bases: TGTGCCAGCAGCCTCGGACTAGCGGGGATCAAAGAGACCCAGTACTTC. Its translation: CASSLGLAGIKETQYF.

The chain has TRBV7-8 and TRBJ1-5; 7 bases line up with TRBD1. Trimming at V came to 5 bases and at J to 7 bases, leaving 14 bases not matched to a gene. Germline V gives CDR1 SGHVS, CDR2 FQNEAQ. This CDR3 is 16 amino acids long. CDR3 nucleotide sequence: TGTGCCAGCAGCCCTCAGGGTGTAGGGGGCAGCCAGCCCCAGCATTTT. This sequence encodes CASSPQGVGGSQPQHF.

The chain recombines TRBV5-6 with TRBJ2-7; D call uncertain. The germline V and J ends were trimmed by 4 bases and 0 bases, with 11 bases remaining between them. This CDR3 has 14 residues. Germline V CDR1 and CDR2: SGHDT, YYEEEE. In nucleotides, the CDR3 is TGTGCCAGCAGCCACCAGTGGAACTCCTACGAGCAGTACTTC. Protein product: CASSHQWNSYEQYF.

This chain uses TRBV29-1 with TRBJ2-3; D is unclear. Trimming pared 1 base from V and 0 bases from J, leaving 5 bases between. CDR1 and CDR2 from the germline V gene are SQVTM and ANQGSEA. The CDR3 runs 13 residues. CDR3 DNA sequence: TGCAGCGTTGAAGTGATTAGCACAGATACGCAGTATTTT. It encodes CSVEVISTDTQYF.